This TCR beta chain was retrieved from a study of blood T cell repertoires in COVID-19. Clones were sequenced by immunoSEQ multiplex PCR, and TCRdb holds only the in-frame ones, with some missing. Found here are 30,000 to 35,000 clones, over 75% of them singletons; the top ten hold 8% to 10%. The CDR3 sequence is 14 residues long. Trimming stripped 0 bases from V and 10 bases from J, with 15 bases between. CDR1 is MGHRA and CDR2 is YSYEKL in the germline V gene. The sequenced material came from peripheral blood. This clonotype was obtained from an elderly man with active COVID-19. The rearrangement links TRBV4-1 to TRBJ1-1, with D maybe TRBD1 (6 bases). CDR3 nucleotide sequence: TGCGCCAGCAGCCAAGATCTAACAGGGTATGGAGCTTTCTTT. Translation: CASSQDLTGYGAFF.